Following are 11 T cell receptor beta chains from one sample sequenced in a study of blood T cells in healthy people across ages. Together with a sample-barcoded 5' primer, a J-beta primer mix was included in a second PCR lasting about 7 to 12 cycles. TCRdb passed the 5' RACE reads through MiXCR, listing each CDR3 protein once. The table includes some 1.5 million distinct CDR3 sequences, roughly 30% detected once. Sequencing was done on a sample of blood. The receptors come from a woman aged 25-40 years in good health.

This clonotype was counted ten times or more. The chain employs TRBV29-1 and TRBJ2-7, with a weak D call TRBD2 (7 bases). The CDR3 contains 14 residues. Germline lookup yields CDR1 SQVTM and CDR2 ANQGSEA. V dropped 3 bases and J dropped 7 bases, with 19 bases sitting between them. CDR3 sequence (DNA): TGCAGCGTTGAGTATTCGGCGGGGGCTGAGGAGCAGTACTTC. This sequence encodes CSVEYSAGAEEQYF.

The gene calls are TRBV9 and TRBJ2-3, with 8 nucleotides matching TRBD2. Germline CDR1 is SGDLS and CDR2 is YYNGEE. The trim removed 6 bases at V and 0 bases at J, leaving 9 bases unmatched. This CDR3 comprises 16 residues. The CDR3 is CASNSGTASSTDTQYF. The CDR3 DNA sequence: TGTGCCAGCAATAGCGGGACGGCATCTAGCACAGATACGCAGTATTTT.

V gene TRBV12-3 or TRBV12-4 combines with J gene TRBJ2-3; TRBD2 matches 13 bases. The CDR3 extends over 16 amino acids. V shed 4 bases and J 4 bases; nucleotides not matched to a gene: 5. This chain's CDR3 is CASSSLAGGPPDTQYF. The CDR3 nucleotides read TGTGCCAGCAGTTCACTAGCGGGAGGGCCGCCAGATACGCAGTATTTT.

This clonotype occurred a few times. One end of the junction is discordant with germline, which a read error may explain. The V call is TRBV7-9, the J call TRBJ2-2; D gene ambiguous. Germline values: CDR1 SEHNR, CDR2 FQNEAQ (reference sequence). The CDR3 is 19 amino acids. CDR3 sequence: CASSLSPSFGEFNTGELFF. The DNA of the CDR3 is TGCGCCAGCAGCCTCTCGCCGTCATTTGGAGAATTTAACACCGGGGAGCTGTTTTTT.

The table lists this clonotype with a few counts. The V gene is TRBV20-1, the J gene TRBJ1-5, with TRBD1 as a possible D gene (5 bases). Germline CDR1 and CDR2: DFQATT and SNEGSKA (reference sequence). Trimming left V 6 bases short and J 2 bases short, with 14 bases between. CDR3 length equals 14 residues. CDR3 in DNA: TGCAGTGCCCGGGGGGTAGGGGGCAATCAGCCCCAGCATTTT. The encoded protein is CSARGVGGNQPQHF.

This clonotype was observed a handful of times. The chain combines TRBV4-1 with TRBJ1-1; D unclear. This CDR3 region has 14 residues. V was shortened by 0 bases and J by 3 bases, with 8 bases between the two germline ends. Germline values: CDR1 MGHRA, CDR2 YSYEKL. CDR3 sequence: CASSQEDGYTEAFF. The DNA of the CDR3 is TGCGCCAGCAGCCAAGAAGACGGATACACTGAAGCTTTCTTT.

This clonotype was counted many times. This CDR3 reads CASSVRGYGYTF. CDR3 DNA sequence: TGTGCCAGCAGCGTCAGGGGGTATGGCTACACCTTC. The rearrangement links TRBV19 to TRBJ1-2; TRBD1 matches 7 bases. The J segment lost 5 bases and the V segment lost 9 bases, leaving 6 bases of the junction unmatched. This CDR3 is built from 12 residues. CDR1 LNHDA and CDR2 SQIVND come from the germline V gene (reference sequence).

As regards this clonotype: The junction and the germline gene differ at one end; a read error may be behind it. J is TRBJ1-2 and V is TRBV6-5; tentative D call: TRBD1 (6 bases). The CDR3 totals 15 residues. Germline V gene sequence: CDR1 MNHEY, CDR2 SVGAGI. The CDR3 reads CSSSYSQGLADGYTF. CDR3 bases: TGTTCCAGCAGTTACTCACAGGGATTAGCAGATGGCTACACCTTC.

Note on this clonotype: A much larger clone differs from this one at a single base, so this may be a read error. The chain is built from TRBV20-1 and TRBJ2-6; D possibly matches TRBD1 or TRBD2 (5 bases each). The CDR3 contains 15 residues. Per the germline V gene, CDR1 is DFQATT and CDR2 is SNEGSKA (reference sequence). CDR3 residues: CSARDVLSGANVRTF. CDR3 DNA sequence: TGCAGTGCAAGGGACGTCCTCTCTGGGGCCAACGTCCGGACTTTC.

The rearrangement links TRBV7-3 to TRBJ2-3; the D is unclear. V shed 4 bases and J shed 0 bases, with 11 bases lying between them. The germline V gene encodes CDR1 SGHTA and CDR2 FQGTGA. This CDR3 comprises 15 residues. The CDR3 region has the DNA TGTGCCAGCAGCTCTGACTCCACTAGCACAGATACGCAGTATTTT. As protein: CASSSDSTSTDTQYF.

This clonotype was recorded a few times. The chain has TRBV5-1 and TRBJ2-1, with 8 positions matching TRBD1. After removal of 3 bases from V and 4 bases from J, the junction contained 3 bases not matched to a gene. CDR3 length: 14 residues. CDR1 and CDR2 (germline): SGHRS, YFSETQ. In nucleotides, the CDR3 is TGCGCCAGCAGCTCGGACAGGGCTTACAATGAGCAGTTCTTC. The encoded protein is CASSSDRAYNEQFF.